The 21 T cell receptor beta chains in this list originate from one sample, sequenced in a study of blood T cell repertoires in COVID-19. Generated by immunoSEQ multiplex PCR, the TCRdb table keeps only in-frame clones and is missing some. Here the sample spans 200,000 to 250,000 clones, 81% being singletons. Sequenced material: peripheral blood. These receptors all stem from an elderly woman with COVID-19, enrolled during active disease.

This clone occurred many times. The CDR3 spells CSATIEGALHF. CDR3 nucleotide sequence: TGCAGCGCCACAATCGAGGGAGCCCTCCACTTT. This chain links TRBV29-1 with TRBJ1-6, with D uncertain. CDR3 length: 11 amino acids. Trimming stripped 7 bases from V and 14 bases from J, with 15 bases between. CDR1 is SQVTM, CDR2 ANQGSEA, per germline.

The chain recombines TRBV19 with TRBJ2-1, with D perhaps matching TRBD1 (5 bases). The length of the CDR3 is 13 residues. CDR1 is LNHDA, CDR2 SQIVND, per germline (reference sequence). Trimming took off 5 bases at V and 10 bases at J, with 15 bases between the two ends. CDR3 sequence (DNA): TGTGCCAGTAGTGTTGAAAAGGGGAACGAGCAGTTCTTC. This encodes CASSVEKGNEQFF.

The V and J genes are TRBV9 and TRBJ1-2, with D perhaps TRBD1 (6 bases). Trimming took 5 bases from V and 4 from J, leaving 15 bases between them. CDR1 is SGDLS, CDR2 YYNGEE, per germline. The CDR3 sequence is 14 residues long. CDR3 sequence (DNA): TGTGCCAGCAGTGGGCAGGGGCGCCCCTATGGCTACACCTTC. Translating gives CASSGQGRPYGYTF. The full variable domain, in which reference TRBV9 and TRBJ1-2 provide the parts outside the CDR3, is DSGVTQTPKHLITATGQRVTLRCSPRSGDLSVYWYQQSLDQGLQFLIQYYNGEERAKGNILERFSAQQFPDLHSELNLSSLELGDSALYFCASSGQGRPYGYTFGSGTRLTVV.

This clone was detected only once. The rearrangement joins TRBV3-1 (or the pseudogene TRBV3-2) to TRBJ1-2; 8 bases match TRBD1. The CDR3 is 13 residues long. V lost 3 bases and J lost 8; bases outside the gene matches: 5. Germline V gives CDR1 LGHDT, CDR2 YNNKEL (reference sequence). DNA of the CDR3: TGTGCCAGCAGCCAGCCAGGGGGCCGGGGCTACACCTTC. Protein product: CASSQPGGRGYTF.

The chain's CDR3 is CASSLTRETQYF. The CDR3 region has the DNA TGTGCCAGCAGCTTGACTAGGGAGACCCAGTACTTC. The V and J genes are TRBV7-2 and TRBJ2-5, with D tentatively TRBD2 (6 bases). Germline CDR1 SGHTA, CDR2 FQGNSA. The CDR3 runs 12 residues. The germline V and J ends were trimmed by 3 bases and 5 bases, with 7 bases remaining between them.

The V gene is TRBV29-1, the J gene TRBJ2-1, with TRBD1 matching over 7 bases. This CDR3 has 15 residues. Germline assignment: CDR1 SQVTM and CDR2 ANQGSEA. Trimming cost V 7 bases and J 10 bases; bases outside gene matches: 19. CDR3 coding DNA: TGCAGCGCTAAGAATCTGGGACGTACAGGGGACGAGCAGTTCTTC. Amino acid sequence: CSAKNLGRTGDEQFF.

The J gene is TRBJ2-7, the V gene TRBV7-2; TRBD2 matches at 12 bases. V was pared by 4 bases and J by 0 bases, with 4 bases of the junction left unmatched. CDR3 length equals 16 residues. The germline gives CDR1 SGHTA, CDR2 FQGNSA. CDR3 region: CASSSLGLAGSYEQYF. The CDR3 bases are TGTGCCAGCAGCTCTTTGGGACTAGCGGGCTCCTACGAGCAGTACTTC.

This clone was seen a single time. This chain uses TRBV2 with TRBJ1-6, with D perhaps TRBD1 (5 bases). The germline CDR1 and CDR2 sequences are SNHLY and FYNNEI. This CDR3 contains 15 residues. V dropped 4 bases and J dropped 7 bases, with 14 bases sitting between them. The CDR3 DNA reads TGTGCCAGCAGTGGAGGGCGGGGGTTAAATTCACCCCTCCACTTT. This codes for CASSGGRGLNSPLHF.

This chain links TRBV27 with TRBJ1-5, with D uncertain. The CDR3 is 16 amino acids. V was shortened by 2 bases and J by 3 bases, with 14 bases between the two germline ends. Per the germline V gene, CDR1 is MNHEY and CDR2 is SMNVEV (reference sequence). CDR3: CASSLGTGVSNQPQHF. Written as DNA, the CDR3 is TGTGCCAGCAGTTTAGGAACCGGGGTATCCAATCAGCCCCAGCATTTT.

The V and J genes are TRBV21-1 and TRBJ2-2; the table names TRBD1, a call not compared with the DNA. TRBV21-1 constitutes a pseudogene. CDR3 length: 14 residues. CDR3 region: CASSKLAGIGELFF. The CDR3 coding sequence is TGTGCCAGCAGCAAACTGGCAGGGATCGGGGAGCTGTTTTTT.

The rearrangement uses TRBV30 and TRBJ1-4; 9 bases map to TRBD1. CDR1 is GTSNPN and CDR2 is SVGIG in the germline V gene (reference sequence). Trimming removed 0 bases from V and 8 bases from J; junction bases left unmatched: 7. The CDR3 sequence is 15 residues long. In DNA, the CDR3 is TGTGCCTGGAGTGTCGGGACAGGGTTTGGGGAAAAACTGTTTTTT. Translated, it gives CAWSVGTGFGEKLFF. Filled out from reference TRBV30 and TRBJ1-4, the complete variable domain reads SQTIHQWPATLVQPVGSPLSLECTVEGTSNPNLYWYRQAAGRGLQLLFYSVGIGQISSEVPQNLSASRPQDRQFILSSKKLLLSDSGFYLCAWSVGTGFGEKLFFGSGTQLSVL.

The CDR3 loop is CASSIDLPGGNQPQHF. CDR3 nucleotides: TGTGCCAGTAGTATAGATCTTCCCGGGGGCAATCAGCCCCAGCATTTT. J is TRBJ1-5 and V is TRBV19; D not resolved. V lost 0 bases and J 2 bases, leaving 11 bases between the germline ends. CDR1 and CDR2 (germline): LNHDA, SQIVND (reference sequence). The CDR3 has 16 residues.

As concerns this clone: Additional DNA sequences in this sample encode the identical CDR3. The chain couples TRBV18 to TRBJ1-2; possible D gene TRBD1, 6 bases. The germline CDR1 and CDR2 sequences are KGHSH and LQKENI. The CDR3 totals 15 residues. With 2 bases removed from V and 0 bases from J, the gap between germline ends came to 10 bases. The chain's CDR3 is CASSPGRGANYGYTF. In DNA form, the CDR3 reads TGTGCCAGCTCACCAGGCAGGGGAGCTAACTATGGCTACACCTTC.

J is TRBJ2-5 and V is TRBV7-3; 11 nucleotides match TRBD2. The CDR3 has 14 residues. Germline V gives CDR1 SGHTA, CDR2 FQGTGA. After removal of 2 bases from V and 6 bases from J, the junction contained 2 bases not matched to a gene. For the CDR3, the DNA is TGTGCCAGCAGCTTATTAGCGGGAGGGAAGACCCAGTACTTC. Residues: CASSLLAGGKTQYF.

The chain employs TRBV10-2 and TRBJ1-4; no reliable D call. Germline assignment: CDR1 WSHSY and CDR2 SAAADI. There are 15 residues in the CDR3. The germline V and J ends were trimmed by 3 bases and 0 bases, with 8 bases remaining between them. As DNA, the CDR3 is TGCGCCAGCAGTGAAACGGTGGCAACTAATGAAAAACTGTTTTTT. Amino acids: CASSETVATNEKLFF.

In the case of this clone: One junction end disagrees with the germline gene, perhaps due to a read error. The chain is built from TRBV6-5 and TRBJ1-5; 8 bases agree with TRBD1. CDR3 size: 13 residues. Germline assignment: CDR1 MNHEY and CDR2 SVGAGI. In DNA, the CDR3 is TGTGCCAGCAGTGACTCAGGGGGCCAGCCCCAGCATTTT. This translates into CASSDSGGQPQHF.

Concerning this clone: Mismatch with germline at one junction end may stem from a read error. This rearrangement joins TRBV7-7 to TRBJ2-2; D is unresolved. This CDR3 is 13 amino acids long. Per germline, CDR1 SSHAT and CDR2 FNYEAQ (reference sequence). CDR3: CASSLERSGELFF. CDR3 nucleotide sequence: TGTGCTAGCAGCTTAGAGCGATCCGGGGAGCTGTTTTTT.

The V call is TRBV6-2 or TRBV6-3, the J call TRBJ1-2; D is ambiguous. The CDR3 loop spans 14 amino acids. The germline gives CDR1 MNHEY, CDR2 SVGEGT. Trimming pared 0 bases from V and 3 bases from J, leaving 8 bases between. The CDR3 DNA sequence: TGTGCCAGCAGTTACTCGCAGCGCGACTATGGCTACACCTTC. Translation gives CASSYSQRDYGYTF.

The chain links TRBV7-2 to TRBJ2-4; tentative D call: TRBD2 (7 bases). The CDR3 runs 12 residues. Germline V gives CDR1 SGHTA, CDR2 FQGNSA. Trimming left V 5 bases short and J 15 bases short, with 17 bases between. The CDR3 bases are TGTGCCAGCAGCCCCTTTCGGGGGGCTTGGTACTTC. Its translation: CASSPFRGAWYF. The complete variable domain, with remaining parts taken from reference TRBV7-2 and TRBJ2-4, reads GAGVSQSPSNKVTEKGKDVELRCDPISGHTALYWYRQSLGQGLEFLIYFQGNSAPDKSGLPSDRFSAERTGGSVSTLTIQRTQQEDSAVYLCASSPFRGAWYFGAGTRLSVL.

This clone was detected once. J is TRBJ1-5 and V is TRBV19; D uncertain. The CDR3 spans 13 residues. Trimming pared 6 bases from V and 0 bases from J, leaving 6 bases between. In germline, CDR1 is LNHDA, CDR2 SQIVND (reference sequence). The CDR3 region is CASSGDSNQPQHF. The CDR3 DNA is TGTGCCAGTAGCGGGGATAGCAATCAGCCCCAGCATTTT.

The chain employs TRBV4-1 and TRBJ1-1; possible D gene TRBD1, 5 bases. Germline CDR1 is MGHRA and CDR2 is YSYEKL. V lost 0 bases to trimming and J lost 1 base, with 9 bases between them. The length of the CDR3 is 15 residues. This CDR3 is CASSQDQGGNTEAFF. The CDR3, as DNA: TGCGCCAGCAGCCAAGATCAGGGCGGGAACACTGAAGCTTTCTTT.